This T cell receptor beta chain was retrieved from a study of T cells in localized non-small cell lung cancer. The repertoire was sequenced with immunoSEQ multiplex PCR; TCRdb's copy has only in-frame clones and lacks some. The sample consists of 75,000 to 90,000 clones, roughly four fifths of them appearing once. This clone appeared a few times. The input for sequencing was peripheral blood, taken before any cancer treatment. The sequence was obtained from a man aged 40 to 70 with stage I lung adenocarcinoma.

CDR3 residues: CAISTPQGAGRGTRELFF. As DNA, the CDR3 is TGTGCCATCAGTACCCCACAGGGGGCCGGTCGGGGGACCAGGGAGCTGTTTTTT. The chain uses TRBV10-3 and TRBJ2-2; 9 nucleotides agree with TRBD1. The CDR3 sequence is 18 residues long. Germline V gene data show CDR1 as ENHRY and CDR2 as SYGVKD. Trimming removed 5 bases from V and 9 bases from J; junction bases left unmatched: 19.